This T cell receptor (beta chain) was captured in a study of blood T cell repertoires in COVID-19. Turning to the study itself: Sources were T cells, B-cell-depleted T cells, or PBMCs; the material itself was cDNA or gDNA.

TCRdb's copy holds only in-frame clones and misses some; the assay was immunoSEQ multiplex PCR. There are approximately 250,000 clones in the sample; approximately 86% occur only once, and around 13% lies in the top ten. Looked up from germline, CDR1 is LNHDA and CDR2 is SQIVND (reference sequence). The CDR3 is 14 residues long. Trimming cost V 4 bases and J 1 base; bases outside gene matches: 2. This chain uses TRBV19 with TRBJ1-1, with TRBD1 matching 8 bases. This TCR was recovered from an older woman with COVID-19, enrolled during active disease. Input material: peripheral blood. Here the CDR3 reads CASSRTGGNTEAFF. The CDR3 bases are TGTGCCAGTAGTAGAACAGGGGGGAACACTGAAGCTTTCTTT. Full variable domain (rest looked up from reference TRBV19 and TRBJ1-1): DGGITQSPKYLFRKEGQNVTLSCEQNLNHDAMYWYRQDPGQGLRLIYYSQIVNDFQKGDIAEGYSVSREKKESFPLTVTSAQKNPTAFYLCASSRTGGNTEAFFGQGTRLTVV.